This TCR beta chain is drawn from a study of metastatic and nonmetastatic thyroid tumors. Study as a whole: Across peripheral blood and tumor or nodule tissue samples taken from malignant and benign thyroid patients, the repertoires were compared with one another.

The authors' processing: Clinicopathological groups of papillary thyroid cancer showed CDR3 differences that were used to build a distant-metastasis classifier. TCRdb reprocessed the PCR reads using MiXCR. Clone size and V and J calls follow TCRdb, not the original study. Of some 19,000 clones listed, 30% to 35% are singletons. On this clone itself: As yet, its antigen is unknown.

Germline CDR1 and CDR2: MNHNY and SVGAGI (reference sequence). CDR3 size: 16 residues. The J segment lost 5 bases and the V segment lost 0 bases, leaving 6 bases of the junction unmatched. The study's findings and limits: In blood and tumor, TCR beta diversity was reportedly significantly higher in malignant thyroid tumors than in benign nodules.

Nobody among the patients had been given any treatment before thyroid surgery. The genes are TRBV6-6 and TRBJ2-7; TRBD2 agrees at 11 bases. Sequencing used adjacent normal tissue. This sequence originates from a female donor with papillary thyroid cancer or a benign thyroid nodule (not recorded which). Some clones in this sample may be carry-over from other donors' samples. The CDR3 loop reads CASSYSRTSGSNEQYF. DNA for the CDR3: TGTGCCAGCAGTTACTCTCGTACTAGCGGGAGCAACGAGCAGTACTTC.